This is a list of T cell receptor beta chains from one sample in a study of shared clonotypes between healthy human individuals. Assay used: immunoSEQ multiplex PCR; TCRdb lists only in-frame clones, some missing. The sample contains hundreds of thousands of clones, 80% to 95% of which appear only once. Sequenced sample: naive CD8+ T cells sorted from blood. These receptors were collected from a man aged 25-45 years in good health. CDR3s include the opening cysteine and the closing phenylalanine or tryptophan. The order of the fields is J gene, clone size, V gene, D gene, CDR3 protein, CDR3 DNA. A D gene is named only where the DNA matches it firmly. A row's size may be missing; if present it is once, few, many or a size class.

J: TRBJ1-4; size: .; V: TRBV5-6; D: .; CDR3: CASSLMSATNEKLFF; DNA: TGTGCCAGCAGCTTGATGTCAGCTACTAATGAAAAACTGTTTTTT
J: TRBJ2-6; size: .; V: TRBV5-1; D: .; CDR3: CASSLSELLNSGANVLTF; DNA: TGCGCCAGCAGCTTATCCGAATTGCTAAACTCTGGGGCCAACGTCCTGACTTTC
J: TRBJ2-7; size: .; V: TRBV9; D: .; CDR3: CASSVAGSAETYEQYF; DNA: TGTGCCAGCAGCGTAGCGGGGTCAGCCGAGACCTACGAGCAGTACTTC
J: TRBJ1-2; size: .; V: TRBV6-1; D: .; CDR3: CASSDSGRGDGGYTF; DNA: TGTGCCAGCAGTGATTCCGGCAGGGGAGATGGTGGCTACACCTTC
J: TRBJ2-7; size: .; V: TRBV10-3; D: .; CDR3: CAISELSYEQYF; DNA: TGTGCCATCAGTGAACTTAGCTACGAGCAGTACTTC
J: TRBJ1-1; size: .; V: TRBV5-1; D: TRBD1; CDR3: CASTPGQGEPGAFF; DNA: TGCGCCAGCACCCCGGGACAGGGGGAACCTGGTGCTTTCTTT
J: TRBJ2-5; size: .; V: TRBV7-9; D: .; CDR3: CASTDHGRQNQETQYF; DNA: TGTGCCAGCACCGACCATGGGCGGCAGAACCAAGAGACCCAGTACTTC
J: TRBJ2-1; size: .; V: TRBV5-4; D: .; CDR3: CASSPATNNEQFF; DNA: TGTGCCAGCTCCCCGGCCACAAACAATGAGCAGTTCTTC
J: TRBJ1-1; size: .; V: TRBV28; D: .; CDR3: CASSPRGTEAFF; DNA: TGTGCCAGCAGTCCAAGAGGTACTGAAGCTTTCTTT
J: TRBJ2-3; size: .; V: TRBV6-5; D: .; CDR3: CASSRGRMDTQYF; DNA: TGTGCCAGCAGCCGGGGACGGATGGATACGCAGTATTTT
J: TRBJ2-1; size: .; V: TRBV10-3; D: TRBD2; CDR3: CAISELEGLAGVEQFF; DNA: TGTGCCATCAGTGAGCTAGAAGGACTAGCGGGAGTAGAGCAGTTCTTC
J: TRBJ2-7; size: .; V: TRBV5-6; D: TRBD2; CDR3: CASSYGLAGEVAQYF; DNA: TGTGCCAGCAGCTACGGACTAGCGGGAGAGGTGGCGCAGTACTTC
J: TRBJ2-3; size: .; V: TRBV9; D: .; CDR3: CASSGPPGHTQYF; DNA: TGTGCCAGCAGCGGACCCCCCGGGCACACACAGTATTTT
J: TRBJ2-7; size: .; V: TRBV4-1; D: TRBD1; CDR3: CASSSPTGSGWNEQYF; DNA: TGCGCCAGCAGCTCCCCGACAGGGTCCGGCTGGAACGAGCAGTACTTC
J: TRBJ1-5; size: .; V: TRBV6-5; D: .; CDR3: CASSYSNVTPQHF; DNA: TGTGCCAGCAGTTACTCGAATGTAACTCCCCAGCATTTT
J: TRBJ2-1; size: .; V: TRBV29-1; D: TRBD2; CDR3: CSVEERLADNEQFF; DNA: TGCAGCGTTGAAGAGAGACTAGCGGACAATGAGCAGTTCTTC
J: TRBJ2-1; size: .; V: TRBV2; D: .; CDR3: CASRGRQPFF; DNA: TGTGCCAGCCGGGGAAGACAACCGTTCTTC
J: TRBJ2-2; size: .; V: TRBV4-1; D: TRBD2; CDR3: CASSQRTSGINTGELFF; DNA: TGCGCCAGCAGCCAGAGGACTAGCGGGATAAACACCGGGGAGCTGTTTTTT
J: TRBJ1-5; size: .; V: TRBV11-2; D: .; CDR3: CASSWSNGIRGSEYQPQHF; DNA: TGTGCCAGCAGCTGGTCGAATGGGATTAGGGGTAGTGAATATCAGCCCCAGCATTTT
J: TRBJ2-3; size: once; V: TRBV7-9; D: TRBD1; CDR3: CASSEGQGRTDTQYF; DNA: TGTGCCAGCAGCGAGGGACAGGGGCGGACAGATACGCAGTATTTT
J: TRBJ2-2; size: .; V: TRBV6-5; D: .; CDR3: CASSYLKWGELFF; DNA: TGTGCCAGCAGTTACTTAAAGTGGGGGGAGCTGTTTTTT
J: TRBJ2-7; size: .; V: TRBV4-2; D: TRBD1; CDR3: CASSQGRGRPYEQYF; DNA: TGTGCCAGCAGCCAAGGTAGGGGGCGCCCCTACGAGCAGTACTTC
J: TRBJ2-1; size: .; V: TRBV29-1; D: .; CDR3: CSVGGIPTYNEQFF; DNA: TGCAGCGTTGGGGGGATCCCAACCTACAATGAGCAGTTCTTC
J: TRBJ2-7; size: .; V: TRBV7-2; D: TRBD1; CDR3: CASSDPRTGGYEQYF; DNA: TGTGCCAGCAGCGACCCCCGGACAGGGGGCTACGAGCAGTACTTC
J: TRBJ1-2; size: .; V: TRBV2; D: .; CDR3: CASKASAGNGYTF; DNA: TGTGCCAGCAAGGCTTCGGCAGGGAATGGCTACACCTTC
J: TRBJ2-1; size: .; V: TRBV29-1; D: TRBD2; CDR3: CSVQGGLAGVGPYNEQFF; DNA: TGCAGCGTCCAGGGGGGTCTAGCGGGAGTCGGGCCTTACAATGAGCAGTTCTTC
J: TRBJ2-7; size: .; V: TRBV27; D: .; CDR3: CASKKGWEQYF; DNA: TGTGCCAGCAAGAAAGGGTGGGAGCAGTACTTC
J: TRBJ1-2; size: .; V: TRBV7-8; D: .; CDR3: CASSSGAGVTGGYTF; DNA: TGTGCCAGCAGCTCGGGAGCCGGGGTTACGGGTGGCTACACCTTC
J: TRBJ2-7; size: once; V: TRBV7-8; D: TRBD2; CDR3: CASRTSSGAYEQYF; DNA: TGTGCCAGCAGAACTTCTAGCGGTGCCTACGAGCAGTACTTC
J: TRBJ2-5; size: .; V: TRBV19; D: .; CDR3: CASSIWSGETQYF; DNA: TGTGCCAGTAGTATCTGGTCGGGTGAGACCCAGTACTTC
J: TRBJ2-7; size: .; V: TRBV14; D: TRBD1; CDR3: CASSQDDRVTYEQYF; DNA: TGTGCCAGCAGCCAAGACGACAGGGTAACCTACGAGCAGTACTTC
J: TRBJ2-1; size: .; V: TRBV6-1; D: .; CDR3: CASSELAANEQFF; DNA: TGTGCCAGCAGTGAGCTAGCAGCCAATGAGCAGTTCTTC
J: TRBJ1-2; size: .; V: TRBV19; D: TRBD1; CDR3: CASTTVDRVEAGYTF; DNA: TGTGCCAGTACCACGGTGGACAGGGTTGAAGCTGGCTACACCTTC
J: TRBJ1-1; size: .; V: TRBV4-1; D: .; CDR3: CASSLRTAAVGTEAFF; DNA: TGCGCCAGCAGCCTCAGGACAGCCGCAGTAGGCACTGAAGCTTTCTTT
J: TRBJ2-7; size: .; V: TRBV27; D: .; CDR3: CASSPGPYEQYF; DNA: TGTGCCAGCAGCCCGGGACCCTACGAGCAGTACTTC
J: TRBJ1-1; size: .; V: TRBV13; D: .; CDR3: CASSLYGNEAFF; DNA: TGTGCCAGCAGCTTATATGGGAATGAAGCTTTCTTT
J: TRBJ2-6; size: .; V: TRBV13; D: .; CDR3: CASSHQGTGANVLTF; DNA: TGTGCCAGCAGCCATCAGGGAACTGGGGCCAACGTCCTGACTTTC
J: TRBJ1-1; size: few; V: TRBV18; D: TRBD1; CDR3: CASSPGTGRLNTEAFF; DNA: TGTGCCAGCTCACCAGGGACAGGGAGGTTGAACACTGAAGCTTTCTTT
J: TRBJ2-1; size: .; V: TRBV28; D: .; CDR3: CASWEASYNEQFF; DNA: TGTGCCAGTTGGGAGGCTTCCTACAATGAGCAGTTCTTC
J: TRBJ1-1; size: .; V: TRBV29-1; D: .; CDR3: CSVEGESPAEAFF; DNA: TGCAGCGTTGAAGGGGAGTCACCTGCTGAAGCTTTCTTT
J: TRBJ2-2; size: .; V: TRBV11-2; D: .; CDR3: CASSLALVGGNTGELFF; DNA: TGTGCCAGCAGCTTAGCCCTTGTGGGAGGGAACACCGGGGAGCTGTTTTTT